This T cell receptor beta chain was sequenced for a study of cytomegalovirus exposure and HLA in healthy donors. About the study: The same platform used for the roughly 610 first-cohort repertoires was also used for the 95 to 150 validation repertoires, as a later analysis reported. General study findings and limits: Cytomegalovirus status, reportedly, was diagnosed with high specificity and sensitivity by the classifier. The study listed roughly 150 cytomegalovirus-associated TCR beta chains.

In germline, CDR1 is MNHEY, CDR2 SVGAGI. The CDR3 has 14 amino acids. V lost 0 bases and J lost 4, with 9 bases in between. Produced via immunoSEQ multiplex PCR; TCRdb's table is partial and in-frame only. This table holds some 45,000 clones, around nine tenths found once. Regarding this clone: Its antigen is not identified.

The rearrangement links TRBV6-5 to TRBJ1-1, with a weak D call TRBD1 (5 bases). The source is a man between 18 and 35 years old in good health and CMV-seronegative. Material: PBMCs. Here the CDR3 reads CASSYSTAGTEAFF. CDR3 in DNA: TGTGCCAGCAGTTACTCGACAGCGGGCACTGAAGCTTTCTTT.